Each of the 23 T cell receptor beta chains below was sequenced from the same sample in a study of OX40 agonist ivuxolimab in advanced cancers. Some clones are missing from TCRdb's copy, which holds only in-frame ones; the method was immunoSEQ multiplex PCR. This sample carries some 62,000 clones, around four fifths of them seen once, and the ten largest clones take more than 8%. Specimen: CD4+ or CD8+ T cells sorted from blood, collected in a trial of the OX40 agonist ivuxolimab. These receptors all come from an adult with an advanced solid tumor such as melanoma, head and neck, liver or kidney cancer.

The chain couples TRBV27 to TRBJ2-5, with D possibly matching TRBD2 (5 bases). The DNA end lines up better with TRBJ2-7; the J call may be wrong. This CDR3 region has 14 residues. From germline, CDR1 is MNHEY and CDR2 SMNVEV (reference sequence). The CDR3 reads CASSLRASSYEQYF. The CDR3 DNA reads as TGTGCCAGCAGTTTGCGGGCTTCCTCCTACGAGCAGTACTTC.

V usage is TRBV7-2 and J usage is TRBJ1-2; D perhaps matches TRBD1 (5 bases). The CDR3 totals 14 residues. CDR1 is SGHTA, CDR2 FQGNSA, per germline. Trimming removed 7 bases at V and 6 bases at J, with 18 bases between. The CDR3: CASTLGGGSNGYTF. CDR3 DNA: TGTGCCAGCACCCTAGGCGGGGGATCCAATGGCTACACCTTC.

This clone was recorded only once. This chain uses TRBV5-8 with TRBJ1-5; D is uncertain. The CDR3 spans 17 residues. Trimming removed 5 bases from V and 2 bases from J, with 20 bases in between. CDR1 is SGHTS, CDR2 YDEGEE, per germline. The CDR3 is CASSNDRRLGGNQPQHF. DNA for the CDR3: TGTGCCAGCAGTAATGACCGACGACTCGGAGGCAATCAGCCCCAGCATTTT.

This clone came up a few times. The chain is built from TRBV7-3 and TRBJ2-5; no reliable D call. The CDR3 has 13 residues. CDR1 and CDR2 from the germline V gene are SGHTA and FQGTGA. Trimming took off 2 bases at V and 4 bases at J, with 8 bases between the two ends. This CDR3 is CASSLAARETQYF. The DNA for the CDR3 is TGTGCCAGCAGCTTAGCGGCCAGAGAGACCCAGTACTTC.

This rearrangement joins TRBV27 to TRBJ1-6; D not resolved. V dropped 5 bases and J dropped 6 bases, with 11 bases sitting between them. The CDR3 contains 14 residues. CDR1 and CDR2 from the germline V gene are MNHEY and SMNVEV (reference sequence). CDR3 sequence: CASSRTAPNSPLHF. CDR3 DNA sequence: TGTGCCAGCAGTCGAACAGCACCTAATTCACCCCTCCACTTT.

This clone turned up a few times. The gene calls are TRBV7-9 and TRBJ1-4; 9 positions agree with TRBD1. After removal of 1 base from V and 6 bases from J, the junction contained 3 bases not matched to a gene. Germline CDR1 and CDR2: SEHNR and FQNEAQ (reference sequence). The CDR3 contains 15 residues. CDR3 nucleotides: TGTGCCAGCAGCTTAGGGGACAGGGCGGATGAAAAACTGTTTTTT. Protein: CASSLGDRADEKLFF. Complete variable domain (other parts from reference TRBV7-9 and TRBJ1-4): DTGVSQNPRHKITKRGQNVTFRCDPISEHNRLYWYRQTLGQGPEFLTYFQNEAQLEKSRLLSDRFSAERPKGSFSTLEIQRTEQGDSAMYLCASSLGDRADEKLFFGSGTQLSVL.

This rearrangement joins TRBV9 to TRBJ1-2, with D hard to call. Germline V gene sequence: CDR1 SGDLS, CDR2 YYNGEE. The CDR3 is 16 amino acids. V lost 0 bases to trimming and J lost 4 bases, with 16 bases between them. The CDR3 reads CASSVAWGEVAYGYTF. As DNA, the CDR3 is TGTGCCAGCAGCGTAGCTTGGGGAGAAGTCGCCTATGGCTACACCTTC.

The chain has TRBV5-8 and TRBJ1-1; weak D call: TRBD1 (6 bases). With 4 bases removed from V and 0 bases from J, the gap between germline ends came to 16 bases. The CDR3 is made up of 16 amino acids. The V gene's germline CDR1 is SGHTS and CDR2 YDEGEE. CDR3 residues: CASSPRGQSLNTEAFF. The DNA for the CDR3 is TGTGCCAGCAGCCCTCGAGGACAGTCTTTGAACACTGAAGCTTTCTTT.

The chain combines TRBV9 with TRBJ2-1; 11 bases map to TRBD2. Losses at the gene ends were 4 bases for V and 7 bases for J; bases not matched to a gene: 10. This CDR3 contains 16 residues. Germline lookup yields CDR1 SGDLS and CDR2 YYNGEE. CDR3 residues: CASSPLTSGRANEQFF. The CDR3 DNA reads TGTGCCAGCAGCCCATTAACTAGCGGGAGAGCTAATGAGCAGTTCTTC. Variable domain in full (rest from reference TRBV9 and TRBJ2-1): DSGVTQTPKHLITATGQRVTLRCSPRSGDLSVYWYQQSLDQGLQFLIQYYNGEERAKGNILERFSAQQFPDLHSELNLSSLELGDSALYFCASSPLTSGRANEQFFGPGTRLTVL.

The genes are TRBV5-1 and TRBJ1-5; no firm D call. Germline values: CDR1 SGHRS, CDR2 YFSETQ. Trimming stripped 0 bases from V and 4 bases from J, with 11 bases between. This CDR3 is built from 15 residues. The CDR3 loop reads CASSLEGLTNQPQHF. The CDR3 nucleotides are TGCGCCAGCAGCTTGGAAGGGCTCACAAATCAGCCCCAGCATTTT.

In its sample, this clone was seen a few times. This rearrangement joins TRBV2 to TRBJ1-6; 7 bases match TRBD1. Germline CDR1 and CDR2: SNHLY and FYNNEI. The CDR3 contains 13 residues. The CDR3 sequence is CASEGQSNSPLHF. CDR3 nucleotide sequence: TGTGCTTCAGAGGGACAGTCTAATTCACCCCTCCACTTT.

The rearrangement links TRBV2 to TRBJ2-6; no definite D call. The V end lost 1 base, the J end lost 1 base, and 5 bases lay between the germline ends. CDR1 is SNHLY and CDR2 is FYNNEI in the germline V gene. The CDR3 loop spans 15 amino acids. DNA of the CDR3: TGTGCCAGCAGTGAAGAAGGGTCTGGGGCCAACGTCCTGACTTTC. As protein: CASSEEGSGANVLTF.

This chain uses TRBV5-6 with TRBJ2-3; the D gene is possibly TRBD2 (5 bases). This CDR3 region has 16 residues. Deletions cut 4 bases from V and 0 bases from J, with 15 bases between. The V gene's germline CDR1 is SGHDT and CDR2 YYEEEE. For the CDR3, the DNA is TGTGCCAGCAGCGAGTTGGGCGGGCTTAGCACAGATACGCAGTATTTT. Amino acids: CASSELGGLSTDTQYF.

Here the CDR3 reads CASSLVVGLSGNTIYF. Here the CDR3 DNA reads TGTGCCAGCAGCTTAGTAGTGGGCCTCTCTGGAAACACCATATATTTT. This chain connects TRBV7-2 to TRBJ1-3, with D unresolved. The germline V gene encodes CDR1 SGHTA and CDR2 FQGNSA. V lost 1 base and J 0 bases, leaving 10 bases between the germline ends. The length of the CDR3 is 16 residues.

This clone occurred a few times. This chain connects TRBV2 to TRBJ1-6, with D hard to call. The CDR3 is 16 amino acids. The V and J ends lost 0 bases and 8 bases respectively, with 14 bases between them. Germline assignment: CDR1 SNHLY and CDR2 FYNNEI. The CDR3: CASSEATGREDSPLHF. CDR3 nucleotide sequence: TGTGCCAGCAGTGAAGCGACGGGCCGCGAAGATTCACCCCTCCACTTT.

The rearrangement uses TRBV28 and TRBJ1-2; weak D call: TRBD1 (6 bases). CDR3 length: 13 residues. Trimming removed 10 bases at V and 10 bases at J, with 22 bases between. Germline V gives CDR1 MDHEN, CDR2 SYDVKM. The CDR3 reads CATTQGRFLDYTF. Here the CDR3 DNA reads TGTGCCACCACACAGGGTAGGTTCCTAGACTACACCTTC.

The J gene is TRBJ2-6, the V gene TRBV11-2; the D gene is possibly TRBD1 (6 bases). The CDR3 has 17 residues. V was shortened by 5 bases and J by 2 bases, with 16 bases between the two germline ends. Germline V CDR1 and CDR2: SGHAT, FQNNGV. The CDR3 DNA follows: TGTGCCAGCAGCAGCTTAGGGGGAACGACTGGGGCCAACGTCCTGACTTTC. Translation gives CASSSLGGTTGANVLTF.

This clone was picked up a small number of times. The V call is TRBV7-9, the J call TRBJ1-5; possibly TRBD1 for D (6 bases). CDR3 length: 13 amino acids. Trimming shortened V by 2 bases and J by 4 bases, and 6 bases separated the two germline ends. Germline loops: CDR1 SEHNR, CDR2 FQNEAQ (reference sequence). DNA for the CDR3: TGTGCCAGCAGCTTAACAGGGAATCAGCCCCAGCATTTT. This gives the protein CASSLTGNQPQHF.

Note on this clone: The junction does not match germline at one end; this may be a read error. The V gene is TRBV30, the J gene TRBJ1-2, with a possible D match to TRBD1 (5 bases). CDR1 is GTSNPN and CDR2 is SVGIG in the germline V gene (reference sequence). This CDR3 region has 12 residues. The CDR3 nucleotides read TGTGCCTGGAGCACAACCAAAAGGGACCGAAGCTTC. It is translated as CAWSTTKRDRSF.

This clone is termed medium-sized (0.01 to 0.1%). Other nucleotide sequences from this sample produce the same CDR3. J is TRBJ1-2 and V is TRBV5-1; D gene unclear. This CDR3 has 14 amino acids. V was clipped by 1 base and J by 4 bases, with 11 bases between them. Germline V gives CDR1 SGHRS, CDR2 YFSETQ. The CDR3 DNA is TGCGCCAGCAGCTTGTTAGGGCCCGGCTATGGCTACACCTTC. This gives the protein CASSLLGPGYGYTF.

The CDR3 region has the DNA TGTGCCAGCAGCCAGGGCGGACTTAGCACAGATACGCAGTATTTT. As protein: CASSQGGLSTDTQYF. The rearrangement uses TRBV11-2 and TRBJ2-3; D may be TRBD1 or TRBD2 (5 bases each). The CDR3 extends over 15 amino acids. Germline V gene lookup returns CDR1 SGHAT and CDR2 FQNNGV. V dropped 5 bases and J dropped 0 bases, with 12 bases sitting between them.

The rearrangement links TRBV9 to TRBJ1-1, with TRBD1 as a possible D gene (5 bases). Germline CDR1 is SGDLS and CDR2 is YYNGEE. The CDR3 is 16 amino acids. Between the trimmed V and J ends, which lost 3 bases and 7 bases, there was a span of 22 bases. The DNA for the CDR3 is TGTGCCAGCAGCGAGCTCCCACCCGGGACCCCGAGTGAAGCTTTCTTT. Its protein is CASSELPPGTPSEAFF.

V and J are TRBV5-3 and TRBJ1-2; 7 bases agree with TRBD1. TRBV5-3 is an ORF, with its function uncertain. This CDR3 has 16 amino acids. Trimming cost V 7 bases and J 2 bases; bases outside gene matches: 14. The CDR3 nucleotides read TGTGCCAGAGTCCTAACTAACAGGGGTCTCAACTATGGCTACACCTTC. It specifies CARVLTNRGLNYGYTF.